Each of the 18 T cell receptor beta chains below was sequenced from the same sample in a study of blood T cell repertoires in COVID-19. Assay used: immunoSEQ multiplex PCR; TCRdb lists only in-frame clones, some missing. The sample lists roughly 80,000 clones, around 69% occurring once. The sequenced material came from peripheral blood. The receptor source for this set is a man aged 65 to 85 with active or convalescent COVID-19.

The rearrangement links TRBV30 to TRBJ1-6; no clear D gene. Trimming removed 6 bases at V and 1 base at J, with 13 bases between. The CDR3 loop spans 15 amino acids. CDR1 and CDR2 from the germline V gene are GTSNPN and SVGIG (reference sequence). The CDR3 is CACWQSGSYNSPLHF. CDR3 in DNA: TGTGCCTGCTGGCAGTCGGGGTCCTATAATTCACCCCTCCACTTT.

The chain has TRBV30 and TRBJ2-6; TRBD1 is a possible D gene (6 bases). CDR1 is GTSNPN and CDR2 is SVGIG in the germline V gene (reference sequence). Trimming removed 8 bases from V and 0 bases from J, with 11 bases in between. The CDR3 runs to 14 residues. CDR3 DNA sequence: TGTGCCACTACAGGGCGCTCTGGGGCCAACGTCCTGACTTTC. Translated: CATTGRSGANVLTF.

The J gene is TRBJ2-7, the V gene TRBV12-3 or TRBV12-4; D might be TRBD1 (6 bases). Trimming left V 4 bases short and J 2 bases short, with 9 bases between. The CDR3 has 13 residues. CDR3 DNA: TGTGCCAGCAGTTGGGACAACACCTACGAGCAGTACTTC. This codes for CASSWDNTYEQYF.

The genes are TRBV6-1 and TRBJ1-2, with D unclear. The CDR3 covers 13 residues. From germline, CDR1 is MNHNS and CDR2 SASEGT. Trimming took 2 bases from V and 7 from J, leaving 11 bases between them. CDR3 amino acids: CASSETAWAGYTF. CDR3 in DNA: TGTGCCAGCAGTGAAACGGCCTGGGCTGGCTACACCTTC.

In the case of this clone: This sample also contains other DNA sequences that code for the same CDR3. This chain uses TRBV3-1 (or the pseudogene TRBV3-2) with TRBJ1-5; D remains unclear. The CDR3 consists of 13 residues. In germline, CDR1 is LGHDT, CDR2 YNNKEL (reference sequence). Trimming stripped 3 bases from V and 3 bases from J, with 6 bases between. CDR3 loop: CASSQQANQPQHF. The CDR3 DNA is TGTGCCAGCAGCCAGCAGGCCAATCAGCCCCAGCATTTT.

V is TRBV7-9 and J is TRBJ2-3; D is uncertain. The CDR3 has 14 residues. Trimming cost V 6 bases and J 1 base, with 11 bases left between them. Germline values: CDR1 SEHNR, CDR2 FQNEAQ (reference sequence). CDR3 in DNA: TGTGCCAGCAGTCCGACCGCGGGCACAGATACGCAGTATTTT. It is translated as CASSPTAGTDTQYF.

This clone was counted only a few times. This rearrangement joins TRBV6-4 to TRBJ2-6; 7 bases line up with TRBD1. The CDR3 has 17 residues. CDR1 MRHNA and CDR2 SNTAGT come from the germline V gene. V trimming: 6 bases; J trimming: 4 bases; junction bases outside the gene matches: 12. Here the CDR3 DNA reads TGTGCCAGCAGCCCCGGGACAGCTAACCTCGGGGCCAACGTCCTGACTTTC. As protein: CASSPGTANLGANVLTF.

The rearrangement joins TRBV10-1 to TRBJ1-4; D is unclear. Germline CDR1 is WNHNN and CDR2 is SYGVQD (reference sequence). This CDR3 is 12 amino acids long. V lost 4 bases, J lost 8 bases, and 8 bases lay in between. CDR3 nucleotide sequence: TGCGCCAGCAGTGGTCCGGAGGAAAAACTGTTTTTT. Residues: CASSGPEEKLFF.

The chain couples TRBV5-5 to TRBJ2-7; D is perhaps TRBD2 (5 bases). The CDR3 has 15 residues. Germline assignment: CDR1 SGHKS and CDR2 YYEKEE (reference sequence). V lost 4 bases to trimming and J lost 0 bases, with 14 bases between them. CDR3 in DNA: TGTGCCAGCAGCCCTTCAGGACTGAGCTCCTACGAGCAGTACTTC. It specifies CASSPSGLSSYEQYF.

The V gene is TRBV28, the J gene TRBJ2-3; D is perhaps TRBD2 (6 bases). CDR1 is MDHEN, CDR2 SYDVKM, per germline. V was pared by 7 bases and J by 6 bases, with 14 bases between. The CDR3 has 13 amino acids. CDR3 loop: CASTLGGYDTQYF. The CDR3 nucleotides are TGTGCCAGCACCCTTGGGGGGTACGATACGCAGTATTTT.

The V gene is TRBV3-1 (or the pseudogene TRBV3-2), the J gene TRBJ1-6, with D tentatively TRBD1 (6 bases). The CDR3 totals 14 residues. Trimming pared 3 bases from V and 7 bases from J, leaving 10 bases between. Per the germline V gene, CDR1 is LGHDT and CDR2 is YNNKEL (reference sequence). The CDR3 sequence is CASSHTGTNSPLHF. DNA of the CDR3: TGTGCCAGCAGCCACACCGGGACAAATTCACCCCTCCACTTT.

This rearrangement joins TRBV28 to TRBJ1-1; D unclear. The CDR3 spans 13 residues. CDR1 MDHEN and CDR2 SYDVKM come from the germline V gene. V gave up 1 base and J gave up 5 bases, with 8 bases separating them. CDR3 DNA: TGTGCCAGCAGTTTATTTGGGCCTACTGAAGCTTTCTTT. Translation gives CASSLFGPTEAFF.

The chain joins TRBV4-2 to TRBJ1-3; D remains unclear. Germline V lookup: CDR1 LGHNA, CDR2 YNFKEQ. V was clipped by 0 bases and J by 0 bases, with 6 bases between them. The CDR3 loop spans 15 amino acids. The CDR3 sequence is CASSQDSRSGNTIYF. CDR3 nucleotide sequence: TGTGCCAGCAGCCAAGATAGCCGCTCTGGAAACACCATATATTTT.

The chain uses TRBV30 and TRBJ1-6, with 7 bases matching TRBD1. Per germline, CDR1 GTSNPN and CDR2 SVGIG (reference sequence). This CDR3 region has 14 residues. The V gene end was trimmed by 7 bases and the J gene end by 0 bases; junction bases not matched to a gene: 3. CDR3 coding DNA: TGTGCCTCCAGGGGGAGCTCCTATAATTCACCCCTCCACTTT. Its protein product is CASRGSSYNSPLHF.

For the CDR3, the DNA is TGTGCCAGCAGTAAACTAGCCGGGACAGGGGCTTCACCCCTCCACTTT. Protein sequence: CASSKLAGTGASPLHF. V and J are TRBV28 and TRBJ1-6; TRBD1 matches 10 bases. CDR3 length: 16 residues. V lost 5 bases, J lost 9 bases, and 10 bases stayed unmatched. Germline V gives CDR1 MDHEN, CDR2 SYDVKM.

A few counts support this clone. The gene calls are TRBV2 and TRBJ1-1, with no clear D. The CDR3 runs 13 residues. Trimming took 6 bases from V and 0 from J, leaving 8 bases between them. CDR1 SNHLY and CDR2 FYNNEI come from the germline V gene. CDR3 amino acids: CASSKTLNTEAFF. In DNA, the CDR3 is TGTGCCAGCAGCAAAACACTGAACACTGAAGCTTTCTTT.

This chain connects TRBV3-1 (or the pseudogene TRBV3-2) to TRBJ2-3, with a possible D match to TRBD1 (5 bases). Per germline, CDR1 LGHDT and CDR2 YNNKEL (reference sequence). V lost 4 bases, J lost 2 bases, and 10 bases lay in between. This CDR3 spans 14 amino acids. Written as DNA, the CDR3 is TGTGCCAGCAGCCTACAGGTGGCCACAGATACGCAGTATTTT. It is translated as CASSLQVATDTQYF.

The chain links TRBV6-5 to TRBJ1-2; D is uncertain. CDR1 and CDR2 from the germline V gene are MNHEY and SVGAGI. The CDR3 has 13 residues. Trimming left V 2 bases short and J 4 bases short, with 8 bases between. DNA for the CDR3: TGTGCCAGCAGTTACGGCCGAGGCTATGGCTACACCTTC. Translating it yields CASSYGRGYGYTF.